The clone carrying this T cell receptor beta chain came up a few times. As yet, its antigen is unknown. This CDR3 is built from 16 residues. The V gene end was trimmed by 6 bases and the J gene end by 3 bases; junction bases not matched to a gene: 9. A universal primer site was added by template switching, and unique molecular identifiers were carried by the cDNA. One entry per CDR3 protein, called by TCRdb with MiXCR from the 5' RACE reads. This sample has 650,000 to 750,000 distinct CDR3 sequences, with less than 25% found just once. The source of the sample is a study of identical twins. Study-wide results and limits: Because invariant MAIT and iNKT cells could be present, zero-insertion analyses could be partly confounded. Modelling underestimated the level of out-of-frame TCR alpha sharing observed in monozygotic twins.

This sample also belongs to another study, concerning T cells expressing NK-cell markers. This second study says: Evidence did not settle whether expanded NKG2C+ T cell clones targeted HCMV.

The sequencing sample was made of PBMCs. The receptor comes from a woman between 18 and 29 years old in good health. The V and J genes are TRBV12-3 or TRBV12-4 and TRBJ2-2, with 8 bases lining up with TRBD2. The CDR3 DNA follows: TGTGCCAGCAGGACCCGGGGGGGAAGGGACACCGGGGAGCTGTTTTTT. Protein: CASRTRGGRDTGELFF.